Listed below are T cell receptor beta chains from one sample, sequenced in a study of shared clonotypes between healthy human individuals. The protocol was immunoSEQ multiplex PCR, while the TCRdb copy is restricted to in-frame clones and leaves out a portion. The data show roughly 490,000 clones, 76% seen once. Source material: PBMCs. Source of these receptors: a woman aged 40 to 50 in good health. Some clones in this sample may be carry-over from other donors' samples. Both conserved end residues are part of each CDR3. The D gene is left open where the match is weak. A clone size is listed for some rows: how often the clone was seen (once, few, many), or a class if it is expanded.

D gene	J gene	clone size	V gene	CDR3 protein	CDR3 DNA
TRBD1	TRBJ2-1	.	TRBV28	CASSLVPGTGVNEQFF	TGTGCCAGCAGTTTAGTTCCCGGGACAGGGGTCAATGAGCAGTTCTTC
TRBD2	TRBJ2-1	.	TRBV18	CASSRGTSGSDEQFF	TGTGCCAGCTCACGAGGGACTAGCGGGAGCGATGAGCAGTTCTTC
.	TRBJ2-7	.	TRBV5-4	CASSLGLKSYEQYF	TGTGCCAGCAGCCTGGGACTCAAGTCCTACGAGCAGTACTTC
.	TRBJ2-7	.	TRBV4-3	CASSQFAGPYGQYF	TGCGCCAGCAGCCAATTTGCGGGGCCCTACGGACAGTACTTC
TRBD1	TRBJ1-5	.	TRBV5-6	CASSLVGRGNQPQHF	TGTGCCAGCAGCTTGGTCGGCAGGGGGAATCAGCCCCAGCATTTT
TRBD2	TRBJ2-1	.	TRBV25-1	CASTPGLAGLGNEQFF	TGTGCCAGCACCCCGGGACTAGCGGGACTTGGGAATGAGCAGTTCTTC
.	TRBJ1-2	few	TRBV30	CAWSPPPGAGF	TGTGCCTGGAGTCCCCCCCCGGGGGCAGGCTTC
.	TRBJ2-7	.	TRBV4-3	CASSQDIVGTLVYEQYF	TGCGCCAGCAGCCAAGATATCGTAGGGACCCTAGTCTACGAGCAGTACTTC
.	TRBJ1-6	.	TRBV11-2	CASSSERNSPLHF	TGTGCCAGCAGCTCGGAGAGAAATTCACCCCTCCACTTT
TRBD1	TRBJ1-4	.	TRBV7-6	CASSLAGQGDEKLFF	TGTGCCAGCAGCTTAGCAGGACAGGGCGATGAAAAACTGTTTTTT
.	TRBJ2-7	.	TRBV5-1	CASSLDSGDEQYF	TGCGCCAGCAGCTTGGATTCCGGGGACGAGCAGTACTTC
TRBD2	TRBJ2-1	.	TRBV10-3	CAISGTSGRDYNEQFF	TGTGCCATCAGTGGGACTAGCGGGAGGGACTACAATGAGCAGTTCTTC
TRBD1	TRBJ2-1	.	TRBV7-3	CASSGQGLGEQFF	TGTGCCAGCAGCGGACAGGGTCTGGGTGAGCAGTTCTTC
.	TRBJ2-5	.	TRBV2	CASSEEFGETQYF	TGTGCCAGCAGTGAAGAGTTCGGAGAGACCCAGTACTTC
TRBD1	TRBJ1-2	once	TRBV28	CASSLGQVYGYTF	TGTGCCAGCAGTTTGGGACAGGTCTATGGCTACACCTTC
.	TRBJ1-2	.	TRBV18	CASSPGKDLYGYTF	TGTGCCAGCTCACCAGGAAAGGACTTATATGGCTACACCTTC
.	TRBJ2-1	few	TRBV7-9	CASSPGTSPNEQFF	TGTGCCAGCAGCCCCGGGACAAGCCCAAATGAGCAGTTCTTC
.	TRBJ2-3	few	TRBV19	CASSIWGLARTDTQYF	TGTGCCAGTAGTATTTGGGGGCTAGCGAGGACAGATACGCAGTATTTT
.	TRBJ1-5	.	TRBV5-1	CASSPDGQPNQPQHF	TGCGCCAGCAGCCCAGACGGACAGCCAAATCAGCCCCAGCATTTT
.	TRBJ2-3	.	TRBV21-1	CASRNPGTSGCFSTDTQYF	TGTGCCAGCAGGAACCCCGGGACTAGCGGGTGCTTTAGCACAGATACGCAGTATTTT
TRBD2	TRBJ2-7	.	TRBV6-1	CASSDGLAGVYEQYF	TGTGCCAGCAGTGACGGGCTAGCGGGAGTCTACGAGCAGTACTTC
TRBD1	TRBJ1-5	many	TRBV15	CATSRAQGDNQPQHF	TGTGCCACCAGCAGAGCCCAGGGGGACAATCAGCCCCAGCATTTT
.	TRBJ1-4	few	TRBV28	CASQEGPGATNEKLFF	TGTGCCAGCCAGGAGGGACCAGGGGCAACTAATGAAAAACTGTTTTTT
.	TRBJ2-7	.	TRBV19	CASTSNDWDNSYEQYF	TGTGCCAGTACCTCCAACGACTGGGACAACTCCTACGAGCAGTACTTC
TRBD2	TRBJ2-3	.	TRBV9	CASSVGVAGDGADTQYF	TGTGCCAGCAGCGTTGGAGTAGCGGGAGATGGAGCAGATACGCAGTATTTT
.	TRBJ1-1	.	TRBV5-1	CASSGGPGTEAFF	TGCGCCAGCTCGGGGGGGCCGGGCACTGAAGCTTTCTTT
.	TRBJ2-1	.	TRBV2	CASSVSSLSEQFF	TGTGCCAGCAGTGTGAGTAGCCTAAGTGAGCAGTTCTTC
.	TRBJ1-5	.	TRBV7-8	CASSLGARGAYSNQPQHF	TGTGCCAGCAGCTTAGGGGCCCGTGGAGCATATAGCAATCAGCCCCAGCATTTT
.	TRBJ1-1	.	TRBV7-9	CASSFVSEAFF	TGTGCCAGCAGCTTCGTATCAGAAGCTTTCTTT
.	TRBJ1-2	.	TRBV7-9	CASSLGDSLYGYTF	TGTGCCAGCAGCTTAGGCGACAGCCTCTATGGCTACACCTTC
.	TRBJ1-1	.	TRBV27	CASGRAWGGRDTEAFF	TGTGCCAGCGGAAGGGCTTGGGGGGGGAGGGACACTGAAGCTTTCTTT
TRBD1	TRBJ2-7	.	TRBV9	CASTPTSLFRGPHEQYF	TGTGCCAGTACACCAACTTCTCTTTTCAGGGGGCCCCACGAGCAGTACTTC
TRBD1	TRBJ1-6	.	TRBV30	CAWDDPRGQGSPLHF	TGTGCCTGGGATGACCCCAGGGGGCAGGGCTCACCCCTCCACTTT
.	TRBJ2-1	few	TRBV4-1	CASSQDGRPYNEQFF	TGCGCCAGCAGCCAAGACGGTCGGCCCTACAATGAGCAGTTCTTC
.	TRBJ2-1	.	TRBV6-5	CASRYKNEQFF	TGTGCCAGCAGGTATAAGAATGAGCAGTTCTTC
.	TRBJ2-7	.	TRBV5-1	CASSNPSGDEQYF	TGCGCCAGCAGCAACCCTTCAGGAGACGAGCAGTACTTC
.	TRBJ2-1	.	TRBV4-3	CASSQGRGLLFGEQFF	TGCGCCAGCAGCCAAGGGAGGGGGCTATTGTTCGGTGAGCAGTTCTTC
TRBD2	TRBJ2-1	.	TRBV2	CASMGSGREGGEQFF	TGTGCCAGCATGGGTAGCGGGAGGGAAGGAGGTGAGCAGTTCTTC
TRBD2	TRBJ2-5	.	TRBV28	CASSLTSPRETQYF	TGTGCCAGCAGTTTGACTAGCCCTCGAGAGACCCAGTACTTC
.	TRBJ2-1	few	TRBV19	CASSIGSDSYNEQFF	TGTGCCAGCAGTATAGGTAGCGACTCCTACAATGAGCAGTTCTTC
.	TRBJ1-2	once	TRBV7-6	CASSSSAWVRGHFNYGYTF	TGTGCCAGCAGCTCATCGGCATGGGTAAGAGGACACTTCAACTATGGCTACACCTTC
TRBD1	TRBJ2-3	.	TRBV2	CASNGQGGPDTQYF	TGTGCCAGCAACGGACAGGGAGGTCCAGATACGCAGTATTTT
TRBD1	TRBJ2-2	.	TRBV5-4	CASSQGGTGFKTGELFF	TGTGCCAGCAGCCAAGGGGGGACAGGGTTTAAAACCGGGGAGCTGTTTTTT
.	TRBJ1-2	.	TRBV4-2	CASSHDGAANYGYTF	TGTGCCAGCAGCCATGATGGGGCTGCTAACTATGGCTACACCTTC
.	TRBJ1-1	.	TRBV18	CASSPNGNTEAFF	TGTGCCAGCTCACCAAATGGAAACACTGAAGCTTTCTTT
.	TRBJ2-6	.	TRBV30	CAWRLVTGANVLTF	TGTGCCTGGAGGCTAGTTACTGGGGCCAACGTCCTGACTTTC
.	TRBJ1-2	.	TRBV29-1	CSVEVGQLYGYTF	TGCAGCGTTGAGGTGGGTCAACTCTACGGCTACACCTTC
TRBD2	TRBJ2-7	.	TRBV28	CASSLDLAAPYEQYF	TGTGCCAGCAGTTTAGATCTAGCGGCCCCCTACGAGCAGTACTTC
.	TRBJ2-2	.	TRBV7-2	CASSIGTPTGELFF	TGTGCCAGCAGCATCGGGACTCCCACCGGGGAGCTGTTTTTT
.	TRBJ1-1	few	TRBV27	CASSPSWGQNTEAFF	TGTGCCAGCAGTCCCTCCTGGGGTCAGAACACTGAAGCTTTCTTT
.	TRBJ1-2	.	TRBV19	CASSIAPGRYGYTF	TGTGCCAGTAGTATAGCCCCAGGGAGATACGGCTACACCTTC
.	TRBJ1-1	.	TRBV9	CASSAGPNTEAFF	TGTGCCAGCAGCGCGGGACCTAACACTGAAGCTTTCTTT
.	TRBJ1-5	.	TRBV7-2	CASSSRVNNQPQHF	TGTGCCAGCAGCAGCAGGGTTAACAATCAGCCCCAGCATTTT
.	TRBJ2-1	.	TRBV2	CASSEARGVAQFF	TGTGCCAGCAGTGAAGCGCGTGGGGTTGCGCAGTTCTTC